A single sample is the source of the 10 T cell receptor beta chains below, sequenced in a study of T-cell reconstitution after alpha-beta-depleted transplantation in children. Using unique molecular identifiers, the investigators prepared the TCRbeta library. TCRdb analysed the PCR reads with MiXCR anew, one entry per CDR3 protein. The sample yields 250,000 to 400,000 distinct CDR3 sequences, around 20% seen once. This sample comprised PBMCs, mostly from graft donor cells, obtained 180 days after TCRalphabeta/CD19-depleted stem cell transplant. The receptors were gathered from a male patient aged 10 to 17 who had a stem cell transplant for acute lymphoblastic leukemia, so the T cells may come from the graft donor.

The J gene is TRBJ2-3, the V gene TRBV12-3 or TRBV12-4; 9 nucleotides agree with TRBD1. The CDR3 covers 15 residues. Germline trimming cut 10 bases from V and 2 bases from J; bases unmatched to any gene: 10. The DNA for the CDR3 is TGTGCCATCCCGGGCCGGGACAGGGCCACAGATACGCAGTATTTT. Translation gives CAIPGRDRATDTQYF.

This chain uses TRBV11-1 with TRBJ1-2, with 7 bases lining up with TRBD1. Germline CDR1 and CDR2: SGHAT and FQDESV (reference sequence). This CDR3 comprises 18 residues. V dropped 5 bases and J dropped 2; count of bases not matched to a gene: 17. The CDR3 sequence is CASSGWGQRNPSNYGYTF. CDR3 DNA: TGTGCCAGCAGCGGGTGGGGACAGCGCAACCCCTCCAACTATGGCTACACCTTC.

This clonotype showed up just a few times. The chain has TRBV7-9 and TRBJ2-1; TRBD2 agrees at 10 bases. CDR3 length equals 15 residues. The J segment lost 9 bases and the V segment lost 1 base, leaving 6 bases of the junction unmatched. Germline V gene sequence: CDR1 SEHNR, CDR2 FQNEAQ (reference sequence). CDR3 sequence reads: CASSLVVAGGSEQFF. CDR3 bases: TGTGCCAGCAGCTTAGTTGTAGCGGGAGGTTCTGAGCAGTTCTTC.

This clonotype was counted at least ten times. The chain employs TRBV5-1 and TRBJ2-1; D remains unclear. The CDR3 spans 14 residues. Germline V gene sequence: CDR1 SGHRS, CDR2 YFSETQ. Trimming pared 0 bases from V and 12 bases from J, leaving 16 bases between. The CDR3 loop reads CASSLALRGRAQFF. In DNA form, the CDR3 reads TGCGCCAGCAGCTTGGCTCTTCGAGGCCGGGCGCAGTTCTTC.

The V and J genes are TRBV4-1 and TRBJ2-5; D is tentatively TRBD1 or TRBD2 (5 bases each). The ends were cut back, 4 bases at V and 1 base at J, with 10 bases in the middle. Germline assignment: CDR1 MGHRA and CDR2 YSYEKL. CDR3 size: 14 residues. In DNA, the CDR3 is TGCGCCAGCAGCCGGGGGAAGGTCCAAGAGACCCAGTACTTC. Translated, it gives CASSRGKVQETQYF.

This clonotype was counted only a few times. V is TRBV20-1 and J is TRBJ2-7, with 10 bases lining up with TRBD1. This CDR3 region has 15 residues. Germline V CDR1 and CDR2: DFQATT, SNEGSKA (reference sequence). J was trimmed by 2 bases and V by 0 bases; bases with no gene match: 4. The CDR3: CSARDPGTGAYEQYF. CDR3 coding DNA: TGCAGTGCTAGAGATCCAGGGACAGGGGCCTACGAGCAGTACTTC.

This clonotype was detected a few times. The V call is TRBV4-1, the J call TRBJ2-7; 8 nucleotides match TRBD2. Germline V CDR1 and CDR2: MGHRA, YSYEKL. This CDR3 comprises 17 residues. Unmatched junction bases numbered 10, after V lost 0 bases and J lost 3 bases. The CDR3 is CASSQEPLAGLYYEQYF. In DNA form, the CDR3 reads TGCGCCAGCAGCCAAGAGCCCTTAGCGGGGCTCTACTACGAGCAGTACTTC.

A few counts support this clonotype. J is TRBJ2-5 and V is TRBV18; 7 nucleotides line up with TRBD2. J was trimmed by 2 bases and V by 9 bases; bases with no gene match: 12. Germline CDR1 is KGHSH and CDR2 is LQKENI. The CDR3 covers 15 residues. The CDR3, as DNA: TGTGCCAGTTCGCCCCTGACTAGCTCACAAGAGACCCAGTACTTC. The encoded protein is CASSPLTSSQETQYF.

This clonotype was seen only a few times. The J gene is TRBJ2-3, the V gene TRBV5-4; 15 bases are a match to TRBD2. Germline CDR1 SGHNT, CDR2 YYREEE (reference sequence). The ends lost 7 bases at V and 6 bases at J; junction bases unmatched: 0. The CDR3 extends over 13 amino acids. CDR3 protein: CASGTSGRDTQYF. The CDR3 DNA sequence: TGTGCCAGCGGGACTAGCGGGAGGGATACGCAGTATTTT.

This clonotype has just a few counts. The chain uses TRBV20-1 and TRBJ2-1, with a tentative D call TRBD2 (6 bases). CDR3 size: 12 residues. V shed 5 bases and J shed 5 bases, with 10 bases lying between them. Germline V gene lookup returns CDR1 DFQATT and CDR2 SNEGSKA (reference sequence). The CDR3 loop is CSALTRHNEQFF. The CDR3 DNA is TGCAGTGCTTTGACTAGGCACAATGAGCAGTTCTTC.